Listed here are 10 T cell receptor beta chains from one sample, sequenced in a study of control samples from healthy donors and cancer patients. The protocol was immunoSEQ multiplex PCR, while the TCRdb copy is restricted to in-frame clones and leaves out a portion. The repertoire consists of approximately 82,000 clones, with more than 85% occurring once and the leading ten covering around 1.3%. Sequenced input: PBMCs. The receptor set was obtained from a woman in her forties with lung cancer.

The V call is TRBV5-1, the J call TRBJ2-1, with 9 bases lining up with TRBD2. This CDR3 contains 16 residues. Germline-derived CDR1 and CDR2 are SGHRS and YFSETQ. V lost 1 base and J lost 7; bases outside the gene matches: 9. As DNA, the CDR3 is TGCGCCAGCAGCTTGCGGGCGGGGGGGCCGGTGAATGAGCAGTTCTTC. This codes for CASSLRAGGPVNEQFF.

The chain recombines TRBV9 with TRBJ2-1; D remains unclear. The CDR3 contains 16 residues. Germline V gene sequence: CDR1 SGDLS, CDR2 YYNGEE. V lost 1 base and J 0 bases, leaving 11 bases between the germline ends. CDR3 amino acids: CASSVNSLDSYNEQFF. The CDR3 DNA reads as TGTGCCAGCAGCGTAAATTCGCTTGACTCCTACAATGAGCAGTTCTTC.

V gene TRBV6-5 combines with J gene TRBJ1-5; TRBD1 might be the D (6 bases). The CDR3 consists of 16 residues. V was clipped by 0 bases and J by 0 bases, with 9 bases between them. Germline assignment: CDR1 MNHEY and CDR2 SVGAGI. CDR3 sequence reads: CASSYSRDISNQPQHF. DNA for the CDR3: TGTGCCAGCAGTTACTCGCGGGACATTAGCAATCAGCCCCAGCATTTT.

V gene TRBV30 combines with J gene TRBJ1-1, with no clear D. Trimming took off 4 bases at V and 4 bases at J, with 13 bases between the two ends. Germline CDR1 and CDR2: GTSNPN and SVGIG (reference sequence). This CDR3 has 13 residues. For the CDR3, the DNA is TGTGCCTGGAACCGCCTACAGACCACTGAAGCTTTCTTT. Translation gives CAWNRLQTTEAFF.

The chain couples TRBV12-3 or TRBV12-4 to TRBJ2-7; D remains ambiguous. V lost 5 bases and J lost 3, with 8 bases in between. This CDR3 contains 12 residues. CDR3 amino acids: CASSPRRYEQYF. CDR3 nucleotide sequence: TGTGCCAGCAGTCCCCGGCGCTACGAGCAGTACTTC.

The CDR3 spells CATSISRQVGAEAFF. DNA of the CDR3: TGTGCCACCAGCATTTCCAGACAGGTCGGGGCTGAAGCTTTCTTT. The genes are TRBV15 and TRBJ1-1; possible D gene TRBD1, 6 bases. Deletions cut 4 bases from V and 6 bases from J, with 18 bases between. Germline V lookup: CDR1 LNHNV, CDR2 YYDKDF (reference sequence). This CDR3 comprises 15 residues.

This chain connects TRBV5-1 to TRBJ1-1, with D perhaps TRBD1 (6 bases). The CDR3 has 17 residues. Trimming took 0 bases from V and 0 from J, leaving 15 bases between them. CDR1 is SGHRS and CDR2 is YFSETQ in the germline V gene. CDR3 in amino acids: CASSLGGHLTMNTEAFF. In nucleotides, the CDR3 is TGCGCCAGCAGCTTGGGGGGACACCTAACCATGAACACTGAAGCTTTCTTT.

This rearrangement joins TRBV19 to TRBJ2-7; D is uncertain. Germline V CDR1 and CDR2: LNHDA, SQIVND (reference sequence). V was clipped by 2 bases and J by 2 bases, with 13 bases between them. This CDR3 has 15 residues. CDR3 sequence (DNA): TGTGCCAGTAGTATAAAAGTACAGCCTACCTACGAGCAGTACTTC. It encodes CASSIKVQPTYEQYF.

The chain recombines TRBV2 with TRBJ1-2; D uncertain. Trimming took off 1 base at V and 2 bases at J, with 8 bases between the two ends. The CDR3 is 14 amino acids. CDR1 is SNHLY and CDR2 is FYNNEI in the germline V gene. The CDR3 DNA reads TGTGCCAGCAGTGAAGGGGCCAGAAACTATGGCTACACCTTC. Translation: CASSEGARNYGYTF.

In this sample, this clone turned up once. The genes are TRBV19 and TRBJ1-2; possible D gene TRBD1, 5 bases. This CDR3 has 15 residues. V was clipped by 7 bases and J by 5 bases, with 20 bases between them. In germline, CDR1 is LNHDA, CDR2 SQIVND (reference sequence). For the CDR3, the DNA is TGTGCCAGTACGAATCTAGGGACGCCCGGATATGGCTACACCTTC. Its translation is CASTNLGTPGYGYTF.